This T cell receptor (beta chain) was captured in a study of T cell responses to AZD1222 COVID-19 vaccine. Study context: Samples with a second dose at about 4 or about 12 weeks were pooled together. Findings of the study overall: At baseline, seropositivity was found in only a handful of AZD1222 recipients. Donors were chiefly white British, with a greater number of females, and clonal diversity was perhaps underestimated.

As concerns this clone: Its antigen remains unidentified.

The CDR3 has 15 amino acids. V dropped 4 bases and J dropped 4; count of bases not matched to a gene: 9. CDR1 is SEHNR and CDR2 is FQNEAQ in the germline V gene (reference sequence). Data came from immunoSEQ multiplex PCR; TCRdb stores just in-frame clones and leaves some out. Of tens of thousands of clones in the sample, 86% were seen once. The receptor's source is an adult in good health. The chain couples TRBV7-9 to TRBJ1-1; 7 nucleotides match TRBD1. Material: peripheral blood, obtained on day 0 of AZD1222 vaccination. The CDR3, as DNA: TGTGCCAGCAGCTCGCTAATTGACAGGGCCACTGAAGCTTTCTTT. It specifies CASSSLIDRATEAFF.